This T cell receptor beta chain emerged from a study of T cell repertoires in cytomegalovirus infection. Findings and caveats of the study: Adding up the frequency of public TCR beta families identified people who carried CMV plus the relevant HLA.

This clonotype was recorded many times. Its antigen is unidentified. The V end lost 5 bases, the J end lost 2 bases, and 13 bases lay between the germline ends. The length of the CDR3 is 14 residues. From germline, CDR1 is SGHAT and CDR2 FQNNGV. TCRdb called the reads again in MiXCR, with one record for every CDR3 protein. The sample records 300,000 to 400,000 distinct CDR3 sequences, around a sixth being singletons. Sequenced sample: PBMCs. This sequence originates from a human donor in good health (CMV status not recorded). Some clones in this sample may be carry-over from other donors' samples. The chain couples TRBV11-2 to TRBJ2-7; D is unresolved. This CDR3 reads CASSAGGLTYEQYF. CDR3 DNA sequence: TGTGCCAGCAGCGCAGGCGGATTAACCTACGAGCAGTACTTC.